This T cell receptor (beta chain) was profiled in a study of cytomegalovirus exposure and HLA in healthy donors. Overall study results and limits: An analysis that came later showed most CMV-associated TCR beta chains appearing HLA-restricted.

As for this clone: Its antigen is unidentified. Mismatch with germline at one junction end may stem from a read error.

Primers for the PCR totalled 60 Vbeta and 13 Jbeta. Generated by immunoSEQ multiplex PCR, the TCRdb table keeps only in-frame clones and is missing some. The table lists some 130,000 clones, 60% to 80% of them singletons. The germline V gene encodes CDR1 SEHNR and CDR2 FQNEAQ (reference sequence). The CDR3 covers 13 residues. The sequence was obtained from a man aged 25 to 40 in good health and CMV-seronegative. The source material was PBMCs. This chain uses TRBV7-9 with TRBJ1-2; no clear D. This CDR3 is CSSSRHPPGDYTF. CDR3 coding DNA: TGTTCCAGCAGCCGACACCCCCCCGGGGACTACACCTTC.